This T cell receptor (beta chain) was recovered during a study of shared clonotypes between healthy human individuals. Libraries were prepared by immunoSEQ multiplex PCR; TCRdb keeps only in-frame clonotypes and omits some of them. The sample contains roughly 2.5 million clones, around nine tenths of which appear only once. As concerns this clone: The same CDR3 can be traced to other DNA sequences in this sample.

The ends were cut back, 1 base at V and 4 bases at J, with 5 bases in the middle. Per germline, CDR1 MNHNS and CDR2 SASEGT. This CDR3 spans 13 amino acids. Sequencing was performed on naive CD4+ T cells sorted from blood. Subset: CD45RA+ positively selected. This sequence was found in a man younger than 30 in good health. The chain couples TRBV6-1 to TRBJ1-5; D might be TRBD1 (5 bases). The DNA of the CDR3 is TGTGCCAGCAGTGAAGAGGGGAATCAGCCCCAGCATTTT. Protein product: CASSEEGNQPQHF.